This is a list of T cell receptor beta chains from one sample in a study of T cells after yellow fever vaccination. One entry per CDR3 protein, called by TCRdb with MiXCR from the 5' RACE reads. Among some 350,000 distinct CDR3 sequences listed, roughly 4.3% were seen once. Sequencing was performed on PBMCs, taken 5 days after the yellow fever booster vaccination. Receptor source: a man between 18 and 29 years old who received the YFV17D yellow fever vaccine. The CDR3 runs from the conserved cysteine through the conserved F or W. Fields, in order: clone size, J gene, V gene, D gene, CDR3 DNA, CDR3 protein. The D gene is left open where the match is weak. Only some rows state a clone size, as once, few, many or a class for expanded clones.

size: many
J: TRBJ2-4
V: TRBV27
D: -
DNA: TGTGCCAGCAGTTTTACAGGGACGGAAAACATTCAGTACTTC
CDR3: CASSFTGTENIQYF

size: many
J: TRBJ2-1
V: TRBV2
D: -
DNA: TGTGCTATGATTGCCGGGTCTCTTAACAACAATGAGCAGTTCTTC
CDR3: CAMIAGSLNNNEQFF

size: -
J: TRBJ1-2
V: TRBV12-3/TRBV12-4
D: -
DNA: TGTGCCAGTGGACTCCATGGCTACACCTTC
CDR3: CASGLHGYTF

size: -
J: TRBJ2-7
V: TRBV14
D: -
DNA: TGTGCCAGCAGCCAAGCGTATTCCCGGGAGCAGTACTTC
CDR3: CASSQAYSREQYF

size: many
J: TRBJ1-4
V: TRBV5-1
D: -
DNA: TGCGCCAGCAGCTTGTTACAGGCTACAACTAATGAAAAACTGTTTTTT
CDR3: CASSLLQATTNEKLFF

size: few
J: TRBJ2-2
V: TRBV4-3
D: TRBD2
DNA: TGCGCCAGCAGCCTCCTGGGGACTAGCGGAGGTGCCGGGGAGCTGTTTTTT
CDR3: CASSLLGTSGGAGELFF

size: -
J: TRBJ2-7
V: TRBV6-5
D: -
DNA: TGTGCCAGCAGTTACGACAGTGAGCAGTACTTC
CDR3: CASSYDSEQYF

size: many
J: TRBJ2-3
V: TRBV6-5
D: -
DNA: TGTGCCAGCAGTTACGTTGGCGCCACAGATACGCAGTATTTT
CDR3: CASSYVGATDTQYF

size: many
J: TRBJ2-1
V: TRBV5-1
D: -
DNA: TGCGCCAGCAGCTTGGTGTACACCCCTACCTACAATGAGCAGTTCTTC
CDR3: CASSLVYTPTYNEQFF

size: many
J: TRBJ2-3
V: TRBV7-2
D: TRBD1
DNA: TGTGCCAGCAGCCGGACAGGGGGCACAGATACGCAGTATTTT
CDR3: CASSRTGGTDTQYF

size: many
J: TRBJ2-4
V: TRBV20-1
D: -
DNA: TGCAGTGCTAGAGGCCAGGGGCGGGGCGCCAAAAACATTCAGTACTTC
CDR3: CSARGQGRGAKNIQYF

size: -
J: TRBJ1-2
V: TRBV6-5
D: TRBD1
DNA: TGTGCCAGCAGTTATGGACAGGGGGCGCGGGGCTACACCTTC
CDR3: CASSYGQGARGYTF

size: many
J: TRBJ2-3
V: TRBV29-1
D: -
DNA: TGCAGCGTTTCTTGGGGTTTGACAGATACGCAGTATTTT
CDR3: CSVSWGLTDTQYF

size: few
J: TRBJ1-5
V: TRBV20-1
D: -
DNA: TGCAGTGCCGTTCTCGGAGGATCCGGTCAGCCCCAGCATTTT
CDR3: CSAVLGGSGQPQHF

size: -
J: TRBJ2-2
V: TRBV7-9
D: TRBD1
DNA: TGTGCCAGCAGCCCGGACAGGTTGAACACCGGGGAGCTGTTTTTT
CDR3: CASSPDRLNTGELFF